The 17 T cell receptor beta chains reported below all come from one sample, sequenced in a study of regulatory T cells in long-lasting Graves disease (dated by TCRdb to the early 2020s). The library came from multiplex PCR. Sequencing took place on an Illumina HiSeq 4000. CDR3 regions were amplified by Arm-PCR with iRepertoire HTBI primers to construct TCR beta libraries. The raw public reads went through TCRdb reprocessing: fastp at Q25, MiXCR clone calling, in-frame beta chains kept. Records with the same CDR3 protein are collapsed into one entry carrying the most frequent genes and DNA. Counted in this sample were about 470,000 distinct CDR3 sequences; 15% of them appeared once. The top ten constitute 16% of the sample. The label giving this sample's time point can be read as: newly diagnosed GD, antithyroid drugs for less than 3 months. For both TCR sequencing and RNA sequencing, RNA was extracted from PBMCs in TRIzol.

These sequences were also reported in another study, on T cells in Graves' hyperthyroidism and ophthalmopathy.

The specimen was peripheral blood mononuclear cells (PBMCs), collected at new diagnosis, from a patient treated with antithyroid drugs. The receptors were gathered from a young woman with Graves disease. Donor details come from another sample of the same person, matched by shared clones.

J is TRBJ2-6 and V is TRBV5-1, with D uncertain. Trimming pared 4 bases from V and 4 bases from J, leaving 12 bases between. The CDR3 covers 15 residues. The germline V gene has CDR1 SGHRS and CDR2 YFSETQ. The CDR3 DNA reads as TGCGCCAGCAGCATCTTACCTCGGGGGGCCAACGTCCTGACTTTC. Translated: CASSILPRGANVLTF.

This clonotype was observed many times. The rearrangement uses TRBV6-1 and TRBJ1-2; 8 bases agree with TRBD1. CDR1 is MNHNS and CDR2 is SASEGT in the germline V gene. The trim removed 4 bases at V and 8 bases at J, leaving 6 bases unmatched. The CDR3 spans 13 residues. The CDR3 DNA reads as TGTGCCAGCAGTGTGGACAGGGCAGGCGGCTACACCTTC. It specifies CASSVDRAGGYTF.

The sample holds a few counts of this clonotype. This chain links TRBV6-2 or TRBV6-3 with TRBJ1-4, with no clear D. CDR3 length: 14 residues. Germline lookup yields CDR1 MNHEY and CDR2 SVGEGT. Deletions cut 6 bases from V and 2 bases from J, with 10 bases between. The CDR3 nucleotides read TGTGCCAGCAGGAGGACGGCGACTAATGAAAAACTGTTTTTT. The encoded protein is CASRRTATNEKLFF.

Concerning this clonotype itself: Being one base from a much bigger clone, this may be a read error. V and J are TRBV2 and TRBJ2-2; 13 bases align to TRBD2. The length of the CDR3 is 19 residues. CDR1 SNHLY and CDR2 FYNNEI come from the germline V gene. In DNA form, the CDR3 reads TGTGCCAGCAGTGAAGCTACCGGGACTAGCGGGATGAACACCAGGGAGCTGTTTTTT. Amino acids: CASSEATGTSGMNTRELFF.

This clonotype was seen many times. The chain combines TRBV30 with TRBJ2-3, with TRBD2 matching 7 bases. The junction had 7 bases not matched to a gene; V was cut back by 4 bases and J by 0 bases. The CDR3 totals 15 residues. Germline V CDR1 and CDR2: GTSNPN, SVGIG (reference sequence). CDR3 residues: CAWTSGGSSTDTQYF. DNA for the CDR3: TGTGCCTGGACTAGCGGAGGATCTAGCACAGATACGCAGTATTTT.

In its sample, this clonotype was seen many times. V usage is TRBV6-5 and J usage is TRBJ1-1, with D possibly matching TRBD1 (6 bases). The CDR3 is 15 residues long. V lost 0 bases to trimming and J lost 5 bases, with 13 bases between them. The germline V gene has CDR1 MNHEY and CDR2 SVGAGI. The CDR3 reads CASSYSDSRGTEAFF. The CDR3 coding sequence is TGTGCCAGCAGTTACTCTGACTCAAGGGGGACTGAAGCTTTCTTT.

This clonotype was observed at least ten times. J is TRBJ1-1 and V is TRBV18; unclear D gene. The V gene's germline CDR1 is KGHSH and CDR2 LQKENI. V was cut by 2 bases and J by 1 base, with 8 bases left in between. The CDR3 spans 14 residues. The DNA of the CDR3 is TGTGCCAGCTCACCAGCAGGTGGGAACACTGAAGCTTTCTTT. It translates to CASSPAGGNTEAFF. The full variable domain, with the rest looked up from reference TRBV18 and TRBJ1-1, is NAGVMQNPRHLVRRRGQEARLRCSPMKGHSHVYWYRQLPEEGLKFMVYLQKENIIDESGMPKERFSAEFPKEGPSILRIQQVVRGDSAAYFCASSPAGGNTEAFFGQGTRLTVV.

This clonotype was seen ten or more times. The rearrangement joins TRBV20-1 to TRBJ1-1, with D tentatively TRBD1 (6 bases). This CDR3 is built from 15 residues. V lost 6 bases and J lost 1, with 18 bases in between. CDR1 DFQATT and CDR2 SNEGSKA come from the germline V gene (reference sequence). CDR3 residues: CSALGGGKPNTEAFF. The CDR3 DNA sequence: TGCAGTGCATTGGGGGGCGGGAAGCCGAACACTGAAGCTTTCTTT.

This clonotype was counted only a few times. CDR3: CASSSIHGAEQFF. The CDR3 region has the DNA TGTGCCAGCAGTTCCATCCACGGGGCTGAGCAGTTCTTC. The chain combines TRBV7-9 with TRBJ2-1; D is tentatively TRBD1 or TRBD2 (5 bases each). Germline V CDR1 and CDR2: SEHNR, FQNEAQ (reference sequence). The CDR3 covers 13 residues. Trimming cost V 6 bases and J 9 bases, with 15 bases left between them.

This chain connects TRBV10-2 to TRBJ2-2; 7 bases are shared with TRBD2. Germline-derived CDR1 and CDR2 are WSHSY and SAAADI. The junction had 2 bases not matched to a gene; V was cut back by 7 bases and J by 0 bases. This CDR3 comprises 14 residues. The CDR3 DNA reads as TGCGCCAGCACAGGACTAGCGAACACCGGGGAGCTGTTTTTT. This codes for CASTGLANTGELFF.

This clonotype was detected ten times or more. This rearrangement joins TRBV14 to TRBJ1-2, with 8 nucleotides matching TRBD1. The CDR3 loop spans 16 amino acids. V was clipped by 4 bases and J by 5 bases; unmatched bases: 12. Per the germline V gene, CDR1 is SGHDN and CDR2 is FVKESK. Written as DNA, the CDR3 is TGTGCCAGCAGCCCTTGGGACAGGAGTACCTTTTATGGCTACACCTTC. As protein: CASSPWDRSTFYGYTF.

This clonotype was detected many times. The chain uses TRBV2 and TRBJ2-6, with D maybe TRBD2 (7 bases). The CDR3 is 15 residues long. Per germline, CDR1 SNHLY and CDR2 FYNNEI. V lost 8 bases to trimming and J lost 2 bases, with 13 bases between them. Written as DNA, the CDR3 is TGTGCCAGCGCCGGGGAGGGGGCTGGGGCCAACGTCCTGACTTTC. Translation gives CASAGEGAGANVLTF.

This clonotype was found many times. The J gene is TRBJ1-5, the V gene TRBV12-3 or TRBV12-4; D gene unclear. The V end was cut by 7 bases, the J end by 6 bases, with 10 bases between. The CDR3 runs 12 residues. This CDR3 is CASTAGSQPQHF. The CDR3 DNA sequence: TGTGCCAGCACCGCGGGGAGTCAGCCCCAGCATTTT.

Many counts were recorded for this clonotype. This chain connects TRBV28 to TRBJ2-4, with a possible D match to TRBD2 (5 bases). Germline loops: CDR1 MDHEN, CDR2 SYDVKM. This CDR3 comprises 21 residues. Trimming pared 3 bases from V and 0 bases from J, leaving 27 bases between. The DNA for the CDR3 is TGTGCCAGCAGTTTGGATGTTGGTCCAGCGGAGGCGAGGGTAGCCAAAAACATTCAGTACTTC. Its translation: CASSLDVGPAEARVAKNIQYF. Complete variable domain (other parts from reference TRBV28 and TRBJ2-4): DVKVTQSSRYLVKRTGEKVFLECVQDMDHENMFWYRQDPGLGLRLIYFSYDVKMKEKGDIPEGYSVSREKKERFSLILESASTNQTSMYLCASSLDVGPAEARVAKNIQYFGAGTRLSVL.

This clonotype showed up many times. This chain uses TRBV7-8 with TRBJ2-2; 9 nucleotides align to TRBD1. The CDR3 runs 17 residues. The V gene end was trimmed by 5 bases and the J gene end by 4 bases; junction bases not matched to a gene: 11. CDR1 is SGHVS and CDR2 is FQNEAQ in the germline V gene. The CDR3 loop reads CASSIPLGQGITGELFF. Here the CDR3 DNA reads TGTGCCAGCAGCATACCATTGGGACAGGGAATCACCGGGGAGCTGTTTTTT.

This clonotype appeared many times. The chain's CDR3 is CSVSGTPHTDTQYF. CDR3 in DNA: TGCAGCGTTTCCGGGACACCACACACAGATACGCAGTATTTT. The rearrangement uses TRBV29-1 and TRBJ2-3; D is possibly TRBD1 (6 bases). The V end was cut by 5 bases, the J end by 2 bases, with 14 bases between. Germline loops: CDR1 SQVTM, CDR2 ANQGSEA. The CDR3 is made up of 14 amino acids.

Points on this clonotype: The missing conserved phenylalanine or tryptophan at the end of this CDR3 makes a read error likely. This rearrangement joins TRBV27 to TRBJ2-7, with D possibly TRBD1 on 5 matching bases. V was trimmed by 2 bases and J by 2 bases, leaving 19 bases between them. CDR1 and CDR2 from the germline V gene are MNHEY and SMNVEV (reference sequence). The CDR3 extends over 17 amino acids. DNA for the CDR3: TGTGCCAGCAGTTTAGAAAGGCAGGGCCTAACCCCCTACGAGCAGTACCTC. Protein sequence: CASSLERQGLTPYEQYL.